This T cell receptor (beta chain) was identified during a study of T cell changes during pregnancy in multiple sclerosis. This clone was picked up one time. The CDR3 totals 17 residues. V lost 1 base and J 0 bases, leaving 14 bases between the germline ends. The germline CDR1 and CDR2 sequences are LNHDA and SQIVND (reference sequence). Measured with immunoSEQ multiplex PCR; TCRdb has only the in-frame clones, and not every one. This sample has about 54,000 clones, with about 91% found just once. The source is a female donor in good health, enrolled as a control in a pregnancy study. This sequence joins TRBV19 and TRBJ2-3; a possible D gene is TRBD2 (6 bases). The specimen was peripheral blood, collected after pregnancy. Written as DNA, the CDR3 is TGTGCCAGTAGTATAGGGGCGGGAAGGCCTAGCACAGATACGCAGTATTTT. Translating gives CASSIGAGRPSTDTQYF.